Reported below is one T cell receptor beta chain. Its antigen remains unidentified. Relative to the germline gene, one junction end is altered; a read error may explain this. Starting from about 550 ng total RNA, TCRbeta-specific cDNA was produced by reverse transcription with a constant-region primer and ProtoScript II reverse transcriptase. The TCRbeta libraries were prepared through three rounds of nested multiplex PCR following a slightly modified ARM-PCR procedure. Each of the first two PCR rounds ran for about 10 cycles and used multiplex TRBV1-TRBV30 forward primers together with a Cbeta reverse primer. Sample barcodes and Illumina adapters were added in a final 25-cycle PCR with Deep VentR polymerase. Before sequencing, amplicons between 200 and 500 bp were purified from gel using a QIAquick gel extraction kit. An Illumina HiSeq 2500 was used to sequence the TCRbeta amplicons with 250-bp paired-end reads. Processing in the source paper ran as follows. Trimmomatic v0.33 was used to quality-trim the reads, and FLASH v1.2.11 was used to merge paired reads so that full CDR3 sequences could be recovered. V, D and J germline segments were assigned to the rearranged TCRbeta sequences by MiGEC v1.2.1b. VDJtools v1.0.0 computed clonotype statistics and Shannon-Wiener diversity indices. Except for diversity analysis, only each sample's 250 most abundant clonotypes were used in subsequent analyses to reduce sampling bias. The public reads were reanalyzed by TCRdb: fastp trimming at Q25, MiXCR alignment, in-frame beta chains only. Each CDR3 protein gets just one entry, which takes the most common genes and DNA from the rows behind it. Here the V and J calls rest on TCRdb's processing, not on the authors' analysis. The sample table lists a few hundred thousand distinct CDR3 sequences, nearly 60% of them with a count of one. The ten biggest clones cover over 15% of the sample.

These data are taken from a study of tumor-infiltrating lymphocytes in primary liver carcinoma (dated by TCRdb to 2016 to 2017). Context from the whole study: Between late 2015 and early 2016, roughly 5 patients in China with histopathologically diagnosed primary liver carcinoma had their tumors surgically resected. Of the five patients (three men and two women, aged 30 to 69 years), four had hepatocellular carcinoma and one had combined HCC and intrahepatic cholangiocarcinoma. The tumors of the five patients were staged as T1-T3 N0M0, with maximum diameters ranging from about 4 to 11 cm. Samples yielded roughly 3.65 to 7.5 million productive TCRbeta reads; read depth did not differ significantly between tissue types. TCRbeta repertoire sequencing, expression microarrays and whole-exome sequencing were combined in the study across five regions of each liver tumor, with adjacent normal tissue and blood also included. TCRbeta repertoire sequencing covered 35 or so specimens from 5 patients: roughly 25 tumor regions, 5 adjacent noncancerous liver tissues and 5 peripheral blood samples. Repertoires from technical replicates were highly reproducible, with mean shared-clone rates about 0.88 and correlation coefficients above 0.95. The research as a whole found: Because the samples were bulk and unsorted, CD4+ and CD8+ T cell repertoires could not be compared. A significantly larger repertoire fraction was made up by the top 250 clones in tumors than in blood (p = 0.039). Only 4 or 5 patients were included in the study, and the authors note that the findings should be validated in a larger study. Only the TCR beta chain was sequenced, so true repertoire diversity is likely underestimated because unpaired alpha chains were not captured. Pairs of tumor regions showed greater repertoire overlap (mean roughly 35%) than tumor-adjacent pairs (roughly 17%) or tumor-blood pairs (around 15%), which is consistent with antigen-driven expansion.

Blood RNA was extracted from unsorted whole blood with TRIzol reagent; germline DNA came from the DNeasy Blood & Tissue kit. Patients had chronic HBV infection and were treatment-naive at sampling. Before surgery, 4 to 5 milliliters of peripheral blood were collected into K2EDTA tubes. The CDR3 runs 12 amino acids, cysteine and phenylalanine included. The read is trimmed to its CDR3 DNA, 36 bases read in frame from base 1. The CDR1 and CDR2 encoded by the germline V gene are MNHEY and SVGEGT. This TCR was sampled from a woman in her thirties with primary liver carcinoma and hepatitis B virus infection. Recombination joined TRBV6-2 or TRBV6-3 with TRBJ2-1; the D segment cannot be called with confidence. What was sequenced was peripheral blood. The CDR3 region reads CASKKYGHEQFF. The DNA sequence is given as TGTGCCAGCAAGAAATACGGCCATGAGCAATTCTTC.